These 11 T cell receptor beta chains were all obtained from the same sample, sequenced in a study of blood T cell repertoires in COVID-19. Assay: immunoSEQ multiplex PCR; the TCRdb copy retains only in-frame clones and omits some. The profile shows approximately 300,000 clones, 85% of them singletons. Material: PBMCs or T cells enriched from blood (not recorded which). The receptors stem from a woman aged 30 to 39 who had been exposed to COVID-19.

V usage is TRBV7-4 and J usage is TRBJ1-5; D unresolved. Germline V lookup: CDR1 SGHVT, CDR2 SQSDAQ. CDR3 size: 12 residues. Trimming stripped 5 bases from V and 3 bases from J, with 5 bases between. The CDR3 region is CASSEYNQPQHF. Here the CDR3 DNA reads TGTGCCAGCAGCGAGTACAATCAGCCCCAGCATTTT. Supplemented by reference TRBV7-4 and TRBJ1-5, the full variable domain reads GAGVSQSPRYKVAKRGRDVALRCDSISGHVTLYWYRQTLGQGSEVLTYSQSDAQRDKSGRPSGRFSAERPERSVSTLKIQRTEQGDSAVYLCASSEYNQPQHFGDGTRLSIL.

The chain is built from TRBV6-5 and TRBJ2-1; D perhaps matches TRBD2 (6 bases). The V and J ends lost 7 bases and 7 bases respectively, with 20 bases between them. This CDR3 has 15 amino acids. Germline CDR1 reads MNHEY; CDR2 reads SVGAGI. The CDR3 loop reads CASTIGRGEGNEQFF. In nucleotides, the CDR3 is TGTGCCAGCACCATAGGGCGGGGAGAGGGGAATGAGCAGTTCTTC.

The gene calls are TRBV5-4 and TRBJ2-7; weak D call: TRBD2 (5 bases). The length of the CDR3 is 13 residues. Germline-derived CDR1 and CDR2 are SGHNT and YYREEE (reference sequence). The V and J ends lost 2 bases and 5 bases respectively, with 11 bases between them. The CDR3 region is CASSFADSDEQYF. DNA for the CDR3: TGTGCCAGCAGCTTCGCGGACTCGGACGAGCAGTACTTC.

V and J are TRBV28 and TRBJ2-7; TRBD2 matches at 10 bases. The CDR3 runs to 15 residues. In germline, CDR1 is MDHEN, CDR2 SYDVKM. Germline trimming cut 5 bases from V and 5 bases from J; bases unmatched to any gene: 9. The CDR3 sequence is CASSRRLAGEDEQYF. CDR3 sequence (DNA): TGTGCCAGCAGTCGCCGGCTAGCGGGAGAAGACGAGCAGTACTTC.

As concerns this clone: At one end the junction does not follow the germline gene, possibly because of a read error. V gene TRBV19 combines with J gene TRBJ2-7; 8 positions agree with TRBD2. Germline assignment: CDR1 LNHDA and CDR2 SQIVND (reference sequence). The CDR3 totals 15 residues. As DNA, the CDR3 is TGTGCCAGTAGTACAACGGGACTAGGTACAGGTGAGCTGTACTTC. This translates into CASSTTGLGTGELYF.

This clone was observed a handful of times. J is TRBJ1-1 and V is TRBV5-1; a possible D gene is TRBD1 (5 bases). The V gene's germline CDR1 is SGHRS and CDR2 YFSETQ. Trimming removed 7 bases from V and 1 base from J, with 17 bases in between. This CDR3 spans 15 amino acids. Written as DNA, the CDR3 is TGCGCCAGCGGGCCAACCCAGGGAAAGAACACTGAAGCTTTCTTT. Translating it yields CASGPTQGKNTEAFF. Full variable domain (remainder filled in from reference TRBV5-1 and TRBJ1-1): KAGVTQTPRYLIKTRGQQVTLSCSPISGHRSVSWYQQTPGQGLQFLFEYFSETQRNKGNFPGRFSGRQFSNSRSEMNVSTLELGDSALYLCASGPTQGKNTEAFFGQGTRLTVV.

The chain has TRBV19 and TRBJ1-3, with a possible D match to TRBD1 (6 bases). This CDR3 is built from 14 residues. The germline gives CDR1 LNHDA, CDR2 SQIVND (reference sequence). V was cut by 4 bases and J by 2 bases, with 9 bases left in between. CDR3 sequence: CASSTDRPGNTIYF. In nucleotides, the CDR3 is TGTGCCAGTAGTACTGACAGGCCTGGAAACACCATATATTTT.

V is TRBV7-9 and J is TRBJ2-5, with D hard to call. The CDR3 sequence is 13 residues long. V was shortened by 1 base and J by 5 bases, with 8 bases between the two germline ends. Germline CDR1 SEHNR, CDR2 FQNEAQ (reference sequence). Here the CDR3 reads CASSLGHGETQYF. CDR3 DNA sequence: TGTGCCAGCAGCTTAGGCCACGGGGAGACCCAGTACTTC.

The chain recombines TRBV14 with TRBJ2-1; D gene uncertain. The germline V gene has CDR1 SGHDN and CDR2 FVKESK. With 0 bases removed from V and 7 bases from J, the gap between germline ends came to 7 bases. The CDR3 has 13 residues. CDR3 nucleotides: TGTGCCAGCAGCCAAGAAATCCGTAATGAGCAGTTCTTC. It codes for CASSQEIRNEQFF.

This clone was recorded a few times. The chain joins TRBV4-1 to TRBJ2-7; TRBD1 matches at 7 bases. The germline CDR1 and CDR2 sequences are MGHRA and YSYEKL. This CDR3 is built from 16 residues. The V segment lost 3 bases and the J segment 4 bases; nucleotides outside the gene matches: 12. Written as DNA, the CDR3 is TGCGCCAGCAGCCAGGACAGGACCGGGACGGAATACGAGCAGTACTTC. This encodes CASSQDRTGTEYEQYF.

The rearrangement uses TRBV15 and TRBJ2-7; 8 bases fit TRBD2. The V gene end was trimmed by 0 bases and the J gene end by 0 bases; junction bases not matched to a gene: 4. Germline CDR1 LNHNV, CDR2 YYDKDF (reference sequence). This CDR3 region has 16 residues. The CDR3 DNA reads TGTGCCACCAGCAGAGATACGAGCGGGGGCTCCTACGAGCAGTACTTC. Translating it yields CATSRDTSGGSYEQYF.